Listed below are T cell receptor beta chains from one sample, sequenced in a study of blood T cell repertoires in COVID-19. Data came from immunoSEQ multiplex PCR; TCRdb stores just in-frame clones and leaves some out. The sample includes a few hundred thousand clones, approximately 84% of them seen just once. Sequencing was carried out using peripheral blood. Receptor source: a human donor in a cohort sampled during active COVID-19. The CDR3 runs from the conserved cysteine through the conserved F or W. Each record gives: D gene, J gene, V gene, CDR3 length, clone size, CDR3 DNA, CDR3 protein. The D gene is left open where the match is weak. Some rows mark clone size as missing; the rest say once, few, many or name a class of expanded clone.

D gene: NA
J gene: TRBJ2-3
V gene: TRBV7-2
CDR3 length: 16
clone size: NA
CDR3 DNA: TGTGCCAGCAGCTGGAGGGTAACGGGAGGCACAGATACGCAGTATTTT
CDR3 protein: CASSWRVTGGTDTQYF

D gene: NA
J gene: TRBJ2-7
V gene: TRBV10-3
CDR3 length: 16
clone size: NA
CDR3 DNA: TGTGCCATCAGTGAGTCCTCGAGGGGGCAGGAGGGCGAGCAGTACTTC
CDR3 protein: CAISESSRGQEGEQYF

D gene: NA
J gene: TRBJ2-7
V gene: TRBV5-4
CDR3 length: 15
clone size: NA
CDR3 DNA: TGTGCCAGCAGCCAGGGCCTACGGTCGGGAGACGAGCAGTACTTC
CDR3 protein: CASSQGLRSGDEQYF

D gene: NA
J gene: TRBJ1-2
V gene: TRBV19
CDR3 length: 13
clone size: NA
CDR3 DNA: TGTGCCAGTAGAAAGGCAGGGAACTATGGCTACACCTTC
CDR3 protein: CASRKAGNYGYTF

D gene: TRBD1
J gene: TRBJ2-7
V gene: TRBV6-2/TRBV6-3
CDR3 length: 15
clone size: NA
CDR3 DNA: TGTGCCAGCAGTCAATACAGGGGAACCACCTACGAGCAGTACTTC
CDR3 protein: CASSQYRGTTYEQYF

D gene: NA
J gene: TRBJ1-5
V gene: TRBV5-4
CDR3 length: 14
clone size: NA
CDR3 DNA: TGTGCCAGCAGCACAGGGCCCTTCAATCAGCCCCAGCATTTT
CDR3 protein: CASSTGPFNQPQHF

D gene: NA
J gene: TRBJ2-7
V gene: TRBV5-1
CDR3 length: 14
clone size: NA
CDR3 DNA: TGCGCCAGCAGCTTGGGGGGAGCTGCCTACGAGCAGTACTTC
CDR3 protein: CASSLGGAAYEQYF

D gene: NA
J gene: TRBJ1-1
V gene: TRBV6-5
CDR3 length: 16
clone size: NA
CDR3 DNA: TGTGCCAGCAGTTACTCGAATAGGAGAATGAACACTGAAGCTTTCTTT
CDR3 protein: CASSYSNRRMNTEAFF

D gene: TRBD1
J gene: TRBJ2-7
V gene: TRBV5-6
CDR3 length: 15
clone size: NA
CDR3 DNA: TGTGCCAGCAGCCGGGTCGACAGGGAAACAGGGGAGCAGTACTTC
CDR3 protein: CASSRVDRETGEQYF

D gene: NA
J gene: TRBJ1-5
V gene: TRBV19
CDR3 length: 15
clone size: many
CDR3 DNA: TGTGCCAGTAGTAGCCGACAGAATAGCAATCAGCCCCAGCATTTT
CDR3 protein: CASSSRQNSNQPQHF

D gene: NA
J gene: TRBJ2-1
V gene: TRBV18
CDR3 length: 16
clone size: NA
CDR3 DNA: TGTGCCAGCTCACCACCGGCCAGCGCCTCCTACAATGAGCAGTTCTTC
CDR3 protein: CASSPPASASYNEQFF

D gene: TRBD1
J gene: TRBJ1-1
V gene: TRBV6-5
CDR3 length: 15
clone size: NA
CDR3 DNA: TGTGCCAGCAGTTCTGCCGGGACAGTTCGGACTGAAGCTTTCTTT
CDR3 protein: CASSSAGTVRTEAFF

D gene: TRBD1
J gene: TRBJ1-1
V gene: TRBV18
CDR3 length: 16
clone size: NA
CDR3 DNA: TGTGCCAGCTCACACCTGAGGACAGGGAAAGTCGCTGAAGCTTTCTTT
CDR3 protein: CASSHLRTGKVAEAFF